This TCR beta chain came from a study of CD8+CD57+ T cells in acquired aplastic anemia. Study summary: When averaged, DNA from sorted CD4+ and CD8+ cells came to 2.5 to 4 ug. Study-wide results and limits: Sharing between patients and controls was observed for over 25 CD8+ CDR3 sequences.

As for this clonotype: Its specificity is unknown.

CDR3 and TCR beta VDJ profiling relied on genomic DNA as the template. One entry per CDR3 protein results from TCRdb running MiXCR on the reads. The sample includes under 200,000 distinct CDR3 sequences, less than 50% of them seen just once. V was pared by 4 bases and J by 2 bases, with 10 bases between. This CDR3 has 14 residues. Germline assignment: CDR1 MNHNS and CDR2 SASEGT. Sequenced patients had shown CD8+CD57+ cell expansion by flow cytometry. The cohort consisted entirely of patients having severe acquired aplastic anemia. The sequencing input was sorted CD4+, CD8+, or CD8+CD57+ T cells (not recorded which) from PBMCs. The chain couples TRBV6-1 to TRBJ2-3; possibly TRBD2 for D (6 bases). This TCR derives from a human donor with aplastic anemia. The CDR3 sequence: CASSAGTHTDTQYF. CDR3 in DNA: TGTGCCAGCAGTGCCGGGACTCACACAGATACGCAGTATTTT.